This T cell receptor beta chain was retrieved from a study of metastatic and nonmetastatic thyroid tumors. Background on the study: Both malignant and benign thyroid patients supplied peripheral blood and tumor or nodule tissue samples, across which the repertoires of these patients were then compared.

Germline V lookup: CDR1 MNHNS, CDR2 SASEGT. V was pared by 7 bases and J by 9 bases, with 6 bases of the junction left unmatched. The CDR3 consists of 13 residues. Authors' data handling: Built for papillary thyroid cancer, a distant-metastasis classifier drew on CDR3 differences across clinicopathological groups. Using MiXCR, TCRdb re-called clones from the PCR reads. Here the V and J calls rest on TCRdb's processing, not on the authors' analysis. The sample includes approximately 24,000 clones, 23% seen only once; the top ten take 71%. No patient received treatment before thyroid surgery. Study outcomes and limitations: The study reportedly found significantly higher TCR beta diversity in malignant thyroid tumors than benign nodules, in blood and tumor.

A remark on this clone: Its antigen is still unknown.

Sequenced input: blood. The rearrangement uses TRBV6-1 and TRBJ1-6; TRBD1 agrees at 7 bases. The receptor was derived from a male donor with papillary thyroid cancer or a benign thyroid nodule (not recorded which). Some clones in this sample may be carry-over from other donors' samples. DNA for the CDR3: TGTGCCAGCACCGAATACAGGGGTTCACCCCTCCACTTT. This sequence encodes CASTEYRGSPLHF.